One sample yielded the 11 T cell receptor beta chains listed below, sequenced in a study of blood T cell repertoires in COVID-19. This table comes from immunoSEQ multiplex PCR, and its TCRdb copy is limited to in-frame clones, with some not included. The data hold around 220,000 clones, with almost 90% observed a single time. Sequenced material: peripheral blood. Every receptor here comes from a man younger than 35 with active or convalescent COVID-19.

The CDR3 region is CASSVGLAGTYEQYF. Written as DNA, the CDR3 is TGTGCCAGCAGCGTGGGGTTAGCGGGGACCTACGAGCAGTACTTC. The chain combines TRBV9 with TRBJ2-7, with 8 positions matching TRBD2. This CDR3 has 15 amino acids. The V gene end was trimmed by 2 bases and the J gene end by 2 bases; junction bases not matched to a gene: 6. Germline CDR1 is SGDLS and CDR2 is YYNGEE.

The DNA of the CDR3 is TGTGCCAGTAGTATAGGGCGCGGCCCTGTTATAGATACGCAGTATTTT. This encodes CASSIGRGPVIDTQYF. The rearrangement links TRBV19 to TRBJ2-3; D ambiguous. The V gene's germline CDR1 is LNHDA and CDR2 SQIVND (reference sequence). Trimming took 1 base from V and 5 from J, leaving 16 bases between them. This CDR3 is built from 16 residues.

The CDR3 DNA reads TGTGCCAGCAGCCAAAATAGCGGGAGGGCCGTCTACGAGCAGTACTTC. Its protein product is CASSQNSGRAVYEQYF. The rearrangement joins TRBV14 to TRBJ2-7; TRBD2 matches at 11 bases. The CDR3 has 16 residues. The germline CDR1 and CDR2 sequences are SGHDN and FVKESK. V trimming: 2 bases; J trimming: 3 bases; junction bases outside the gene matches: 6. The full variable domain, in which reference TRBV14 and TRBJ2-7 provide the parts outside the CDR3, is EAGVTQFPSHSVIEKGQTVTLRCDPISGHDNLYWYRRVMGKEIKFLLHFVKESKQDESGMPNNRFLAERTGGTYSTLKVQPAELEDSGVYFCASSQNSGRAVYEQYFGPGTRLTVT.

This clone was picked up one time. The rearrangement uses TRBV9 and TRBJ2-2; weak D call: TRBD1 (5 bases). CDR3 length equals 16 residues. Germline CDR1 SGDLS, CDR2 YYNGEE. V was pared by 3 bases and J by 3 bases, with 15 bases between. CDR3 sequence (DNA): TGTGCCAGCAGCGGGGGCCAGGTCCCCCACACCGGGGAGCTGTTTTTT. The encoded protein is CASSGGQVPHTGELFF.

This chain joins TRBV7-9 and TRBJ1-1; no reliable D call. The CDR3 is 15 amino acids. V gave up 1 base and J gave up 3 bases, with 12 bases separating them. The germline gives CDR1 SEHNR, CDR2 FQNEAQ (reference sequence). This CDR3 reads CASSLVVSADTEAFF. For the CDR3, the DNA is TGTGCCAGCAGCTTAGTGGTCTCCGCGGACACTGAAGCTTTCTTT.

V is TRBV6-5 and J is TRBJ2-5; TRBD2 matches at 13 bases. The CDR3 runs 16 residues. Germline V gene sequence: CDR1 MNHEY, CDR2 SVGAGI. V shed 4 bases and J 2 bases; nucleotides not matched to a gene: 4. CDR3 sequence reads: CASSWTSGRWQETQYF. In DNA, the CDR3 is TGTGCCAGCAGTTGGACTAGCGGGAGATGGCAAGAGACCCAGTACTTC.

This clone was picked up one time. This CDR3 is CASSLGTLANGYTF. DNA of the CDR3: TGCGCCAGCAGCTTAGGGACTCTCGCGAATGGCTACACCTTC. This chain connects TRBV5-1 to TRBJ1-2; possibly TRBD1 for D (5 bases). Germline CDR1 and CDR2: SGHRS and YFSETQ. The CDR3 has 14 residues. V lost 2 bases and J 6 bases, leaving 14 bases between the germline ends.

The rearrangement links TRBV28 to TRBJ2-1, with 11 bases that match TRBD2. Trimming at V came to 0 bases and at J to 5 bases, leaving 0 bases not matched to a gene. This CDR3 has 15 residues. The germline CDR1 and CDR2 sequences are MDHEN and SYDVKM. The CDR3 coding sequence is TGTGCCAGCAGTTTATGGACTAGCGGGAACAATGAGCAGTTCTTC. Residues: CASSLWTSGNNEQFF. Combining the CDR3 with reference TRBV28 and TRBJ2-1 gives the whole variable domain DVKVTQSSRYLVKRTGEKVFLECVQDMDHENMFWYRQDPGLGLRLIYFSYDVKMKEKGDIPEGYSVSREKKERFSLILESASTNQTSMYLCASSLWTSGNNEQFFGPGTRLTVL.

The chain links TRBV18 to TRBJ2-7; 14 nucleotides line up with TRBD2. The CDR3 runs to 16 residues. V trimming: 3 bases; J trimming: 4 bases; junction bases outside the gene matches: 5. Germline V CDR1 and CDR2: KGHSH, LQKENI. The CDR3 loop is CASSPGTSGSIYEQYF. The CDR3 DNA is TGTGCCAGCTCACCCGGGACTAGCGGGAGTATTTACGAGCAGTACTTC. Full variable domain (rest looked up from reference TRBV18 and TRBJ2-7): NAGVMQNPRHLVRRRGQEARLRCSPMKGHSHVYWYRQLPEEGLKFMVYLQKENIIDESGMPKERFSAEFPKEGPSILRIQQVVRGDSAAYFCASSPGTSGSIYEQYFGPGTRLTVT.

The rearrangement uses TRBV5-4 and TRBJ2-3; 7 positions agree with TRBD2. Per germline, CDR1 SGHNT and CDR2 YYREEE (reference sequence). The CDR3 runs to 14 residues. With V trimmed by 2 bases and J by 3 bases, 3 bases remained unmatched. CDR3 coding DNA: TGTGCCAGCAGCTTAGCGGGACGGACAGATACGCAGTATTTT. Protein: CASSLAGRTDTQYF. The full variable domain, completed using reference TRBV5-4 and TRBJ2-3, is ETGVTQSPTHLIKTRGQQVTLRCSSQSGHNTVSWYQQALGQGPQFIFQYYREEENGRGNFPPRFSGLQFPNYSSELNVNALELDDSALYLCASSLAGRTDTQYFGPGTRLTVL.

This clone was counted only a few times. This sample also contains other DNA sequences that code for the same CDR3. V and J are TRBV4-1 and TRBJ2-1; no reliable D call. The CDR3 length is 14 residues. CDR1 is MGHRA, CDR2 YSYEKL, per germline. The germline V and J ends were trimmed by 1 base and 2 bases, with 6 bases remaining between them. The chain's CDR3 is CASSQGLTYNEQFF. Here the CDR3 DNA reads TGCGCCAGCAGCCAAGGACTCACCTACAATGAGCAGTTCTTC.